This T cell receptor (beta chain) was sequenced in a study of cytomegalovirus exposure and HLA in healthy donors. Study-level points and caveats: A later analysis reportedly identified an Asian-associated ancestry cluster as carrying fewer N-insertions than the 666-donor mean.

The primer mix had 60 Vbeta and 13 Jbeta primers. Sequenced by immunoSEQ multiplex PCR; TCRdb stores in-frame clones only, minus some. The top ten clones hold roughly 7.3% of a sample with under 200,000 clones, over 70% of them seen once. The V end lost 5 bases, the J end lost 2 bases, and 15 bases lay between the germline ends. Per the germline V gene, CDR1 is SNHLY and CDR2 is FYNNEI. This CDR3 contains 16 residues. Points on this clone: Antigen unknown.

This rearrangement joins TRBV2 to TRBJ1-4, with D unclear. This sequence was found in a male donor in good health and CMV-seropositive. Sequenced material: PBMCs. CDR3 nucleotide sequence: TGTGCCAGCAGTATTGACACCCCCCGCACTAATGAAAAACTGTTTTTT. Translating gives CASSIDTPRTNEKLFF.